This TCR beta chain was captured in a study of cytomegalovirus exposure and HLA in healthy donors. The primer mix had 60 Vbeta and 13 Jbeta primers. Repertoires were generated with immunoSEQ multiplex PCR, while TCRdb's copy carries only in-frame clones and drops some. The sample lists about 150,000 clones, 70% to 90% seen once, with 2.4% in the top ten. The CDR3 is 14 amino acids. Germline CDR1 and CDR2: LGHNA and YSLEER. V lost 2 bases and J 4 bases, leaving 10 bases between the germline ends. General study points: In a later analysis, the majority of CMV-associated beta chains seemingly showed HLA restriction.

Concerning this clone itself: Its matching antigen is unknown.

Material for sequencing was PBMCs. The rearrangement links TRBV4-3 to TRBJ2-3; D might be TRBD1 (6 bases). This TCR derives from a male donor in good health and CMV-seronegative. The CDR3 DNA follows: TGCGCCAGCAGCCAACAAGGGGGAGCAGATACGCAGTATTTT. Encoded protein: CASSQQGGADTQYF.